The 10 T cell receptor beta chains below were found in one sample sequenced in a study of cytomegalovirus exposure and HLA in healthy donors. Primers: 60 Vbeta forward and 13 Jbeta reverse. Here immunoSEQ multiplex PCR was the method, and the copy in TCRdb shows in-frame clones only, minus some. The table shows 150,000 to 200,000 clones, with roughly 80% occurring only once. The sample was PBMCs. The source is a male donor in good health and CMV-seropositive.

This chain links TRBV7-2 with TRBJ2-2; tentative D call: TRBD2 (5 bases). V dropped 2 bases and J dropped 3 bases, with 10 bases sitting between them. In germline, CDR1 is SGHTA, CDR2 FQGNSA. The CDR3 is 15 residues long. CDR3 DNA sequence: TGTGCCAGCAGCTTAAGGACTGCCTACACCGGGGAGCTGTTTTTT. Amino acids: CASSLRTAYTGELFF.

V gene TRBV30 combines with J gene TRBJ1-1, with D hard to call. Looked up from germline, CDR1 is GTSNPN and CDR2 is SVGIG (reference sequence). There are 13 residues in the CDR3. V was pared by 2 bases and J by 7 bases, with 14 bases between. DNA for the CDR3: TGTGCCTGGAGTTGGTTGGACGCGGGTGAAGCTTTCTTT. Translation gives CAWSWLDAGEAFF.

The chain links TRBV7-9 to TRBJ1-2, with D uncertain. Germline V lookup: CDR1 SEHNR, CDR2 FQNEAQ (reference sequence). Trimming removed 5 bases at V and 7 bases at J, with 8 bases between. The CDR3 spans 11 residues. CDR3 nucleotides: TGTGCCAGCAGCCGTGAGTCTGGCTACACCTTC. Translation: CASSRESGYTF.

This chain connects TRBV7-2 to TRBJ2-3; 7 nucleotides align to TRBD2. The V segment lost 2 bases and the J segment 4 bases; nucleotides outside the gene matches: 12. The CDR3 has 17 amino acids. CDR1 and CDR2 (germline): SGHTA, FQGNSA. Here the CDR3 reads CASSLWIGGGRADTQYF. The CDR3 DNA follows: TGTGCCAGCAGCTTATGGATCGGGGGAGGGAGGGCAGATACGCAGTATTTT.

The rearrangement uses TRBV6-1 and TRBJ1-1; TRBD1 is a possible D gene (6 bases). CDR1 is MNHNS, CDR2 SASEGT, per germline. Trimming shortened V by 7 bases and J by 1 base, and 13 bases separated the two germline ends. The CDR3 extends over 14 amino acids. CDR3 nucleotide sequence: TGTGCCAGCATCCTAGGGGGGGGGAACACTGAAGCTTTCTTT. Its protein product is CASILGGGNTEAFF.

This chain uses TRBV28 with TRBJ2-6; 7 bases fit TRBD1. The germline CDR1 and CDR2 sequences are MDHEN and SYDVKM. CDR3 length: 14 residues. The trim removed 5 bases at V and 9 bases at J, leaving 7 bases unmatched. The CDR3 is CASSLTGRGNVLTF. The CDR3 DNA follows: TGTGCCAGCAGTCTGACAGGGAGAGGCAACGTCCTGACTTTC.

The J gene is TRBJ2-3, the V gene TRBV10-1; 7 bases are a match to TRBD1. Trimming cost V 3 bases and J 5 bases; bases outside gene matches: 17. In germline, CDR1 is WNHNN, CDR2 SYGVQD (reference sequence). This CDR3 spans 18 amino acids. The CDR3 here is CASSDRQGAEGRRDTQYF. In DNA, the CDR3 is TGCGCCAGCAGTGACCGACAGGGTGCCGAGGGCCGTCGAGATACGCAGTATTTT.

The V call is TRBV6-6, the J call TRBJ1-1; 7 bases are shared with TRBD1. The CDR3 runs to 12 residues. Trimming removed 5 bases from V and 10 bases from J; junction bases left unmatched: 7. The germline CDR1 and CDR2 sequences are MNHNY and SVGAGI (reference sequence). CDR3 sequence: CASSPHRGSAFF. The DNA for the CDR3 is TGTGCCAGCAGTCCCCACAGGGGCTCAGCTTTCTTT.

The table lists this clone with a few counts. This chain links TRBV7-2 with TRBJ1-2; 7 nucleotides match TRBD1. Germline assignment: CDR1 SGHTA and CDR2 FQGNSA. This CDR3 comprises 13 residues. V shed 2 bases and J 6 bases; nucleotides not matched to a gene: 3. Written as DNA, the CDR3 is TGTGCCAGCAGCTTACTCGGACAGGATGGCTACACCTTC. It is translated as CASSLLGQDGYTF.

The rearrangement joins TRBV19 to TRBJ2-7; D is undetermined. CDR3 length equals 14 residues. V gave up 6 bases and J gave up 0 bases, with 12 bases separating them. CDR1 is LNHDA and CDR2 is SQIVND in the germline V gene (reference sequence). CDR3 protein: CASRPSVTSYEQYF. CDR3 DNA sequence: TGTGCCAGTAGACCCAGCGTGACCTCCTACGAGCAGTACTTC.